This T cell receptor beta chain was observed in a study of Ad26.COV2.S vaccination and SARS-CoV-2 variants. General observations from the study: Vaccine and placebo recipients had similar non-spike TCR breadth.

With regard to this clone: Its specificity is not known.

Treatment described: around 19 received Ad26.COV2.S at low or high dose, single or two shots; about five received placebo; per-sample allocation not given. After the first vaccine or placebo injection, samples were drawn on day 63. Vaccine was an Ad26 vector expressing Wuhan-strain SARS-CoV-2 spike. Trimming pared 10 bases from V and 0 bases from J, leaving 13 bases between. Germline CDR1 is SGDLS and CDR2 is YYNGEE. The CDR3 is 14 residues long. The method was immunoSEQ multiplex PCR; TCRdb's version includes in-frame clones alone and lacks a portion of them. The sample lists about 350,000 clones, around nine tenths seen once, with about 5% in the top ten.

This sample comprised peripheral blood, obtained in a trial of Ad26.COV2.S vaccine versus placebo. This receptor was taken from a person between 18 and 65 years old who received the Ad26.COV2.S COVID-19 vaccine or a placebo. This chain joins TRBV9 and TRBJ1-4; D is ambiguous. CDR3 in amino acids: CACPPTATNEKLFF. The CDR3 region has the DNA TGTGCCTGCCCTCCTACGGCAACTAATGAAAAACTGTTTTTT.